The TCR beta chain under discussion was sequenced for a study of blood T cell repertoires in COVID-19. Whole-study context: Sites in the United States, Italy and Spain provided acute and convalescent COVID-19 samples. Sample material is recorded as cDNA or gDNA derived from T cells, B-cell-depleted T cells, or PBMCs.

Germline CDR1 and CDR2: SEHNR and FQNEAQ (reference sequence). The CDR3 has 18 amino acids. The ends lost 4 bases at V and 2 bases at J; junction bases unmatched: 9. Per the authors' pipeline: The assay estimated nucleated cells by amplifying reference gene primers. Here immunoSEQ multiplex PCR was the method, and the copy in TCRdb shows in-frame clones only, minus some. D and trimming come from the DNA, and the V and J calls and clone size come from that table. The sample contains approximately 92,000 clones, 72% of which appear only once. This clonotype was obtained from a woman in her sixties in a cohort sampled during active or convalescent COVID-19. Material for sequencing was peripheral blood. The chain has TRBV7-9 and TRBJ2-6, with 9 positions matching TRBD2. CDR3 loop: CASSSPSRGGPGANVLTF. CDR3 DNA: TGTGCCAGCAGCTCCCCCTCGCGGGGGGGTCCTGGGGCCAACGTCCTGACTTTC.